Listed below are T cell receptor beta chains from one sample, sequenced in a study of glioma-infiltrating T cells. TCRdb re-derived calls from the multiplex PCR reads in MiXCR, one entry per CDR3 protein. The sample comprises a few hundred thousand distinct CDR3 sequences, 41% of which are singletons, and around 11% rests with the top ten. The material sequenced was glioma tissue, nonneoplastic brain tissue, or PBMCs (not recorded which). These receptors were taken from a human donor with low-grade glioma or glioblastoma, undergoing nonglioma brain surgery, or in good health (not recorded which). CDR3s include the opening cysteine and the closing phenylalanine or tryptophan. A D gene is named only where the DNA matches it firmly. Clone size is stated in some rows and not others, as once, few, many or a class when expanded.

J,V,D,size,DNA,CDR3
TRBJ2-7,TRBV7-9,TRBD1,few,TGTGCCAGCAGCCTCGGACAGGCCAGCTCCTACGAGCAGTACTTC,CASSLGQASSYEQYF
TRBJ1-5,TRBV20-1,.,.,TGCAGTGCTAGATTAGGGTTGAATCAGCCCCAGCATTTT,CSARLGLNQPQHF
TRBJ2-3,TRBV4-1,TRBD1,many,TGCGCCAGCAGCCAAGGGACAGGTGGTGCAGATACGCAGTATTTT,CASSQGTGGADTQYF
TRBJ2-5,TRBV5-1,TRBD1,.,TGCGCCAGCAGCTTGGAGGGACAGGGGGCAGGAGAGACCCAGTACTTC,CASSLEGQGAGETQYF
TRBJ2-1,TRBV19,.,.,TGTGCCAGTAGTCCCGGAAGTCTTTCCCACAATGAGCAGTTCTTC,CASSPGSLSHNEQFF
TRBJ1-1,TRBV5-1,.,.,TGCGCCAGCAGGTTGGATGGGGGTTCGAACACTGAAGCTTTCTTT,CASRLDGGSNTEAFF
TRBJ2-7,TRBV20-1,.,few,TGCAGTGCTAGAGATGTGGACTACGAGCAGTACTTC,CSARDVDYEQYF
TRBJ1-1,TRBV28,.,many,TGTGCCAGCAGTTTCAGGGGTACTGAAGCTTTCTTT,CASSFRGTEAFF
TRBJ1-5,TRBV27,.,.,TGTGCCAGCAGCCATGCAGCGGGAGAGCCCCAGCATTTT,CASSHAAGEPQHF
TRBJ2-7,TRBV6-2/TRBV6-3,.,many,TGTGCCAGCAGTTACGAATCCGGGGGCGGCTCCTACGAGCAGTACTTC,CASSYESGGGSYEQYF
TRBJ2-7,TRBV20-1,.,many,TGCAGTGCTAGTCCCGACGTTGCCTACGAGCAGTACTTC,CSASPDVAYEQYF
TRBJ1-6,TRBV6-2/TRBV6-3,TRBD1,many,TGTGCCAGCAGTACGACAGGGTCGGATTCACCCCTCCACTTT,CASSTTGSDSPLHF
TRBJ2-3,TRBV20-1,.,few,TGCAGTGCTAGGGCACCGGGGGTTACAGATACGCAGTATTTT,CSARAPGVTDTQYF
TRBJ1-1,TRBV5-1,.,few,TGCGCCAGCAGCTCGGGAGTCCTGAACACTGAAGCTTTCTTT,CASSSGVLNTEAFF
TRBJ2-2,TRBV14,.,.,TGTGCCAGCAGCCAAGTTCAGCTTCCCGGGGAGCTGTTTTTT,CASSQVQLPGELFF
TRBJ2-1,TRBV12-3/TRBV12-4,TRBD2,few,TGTGCCAGCAGAACCGGGACTAGCGGCGATGAGCAGTTCTTC,CASRTGTSGDEQFF
TRBJ2-3,TRBV6-5,.,once,TGTGCCAGCGCAGGGGACGCGGGGGATACGCAGTATTTT,CASAGDAGDTQYF
TRBJ1-2,TRBV7-2,.,once,TGTGCCAGCATCTTCGCCTCTCGTGACTATGGCTACACCTTC,CASIFASRDYGYTF
TRBJ1-3,TRBV27,.,.,TGTGCCAGCAAAGCAGCTTCAGGAAACACCATATATTTT,CASKAASGNTIYF
TRBJ2-2,TRBV5-1,.,.,TGCGCCAGCAGACTCGGGACTAACACCGGGGAGCTGTTTTTT,CASRLGTNTGELFF
TRBJ2-1,TRBV27,TRBD2,many,TGTGCCAGCAGATCCGTTCTAGCGGGGTCCTACAATGAGCAGTTCTTC,CASRSVLAGSYNEQFF
TRBJ2-7,TRBV7-2,.,few,TGTGCCAGCAGCACAAATACGGTGGGCCCACGGTCCTACGAGCAGTACTTC,CASSTNTVGPRSYEQYF
TRBJ1-1,TRBV12-3/TRBV12-4,.,few,TGTGCCAGCAGTTTGATAGGGCTAAGGACTGAAGCTTTCTTT,CASSLIGLRTEAFF